The clone carrying this TCR beta chain was seen a few times. The data stem from a study of blood T cells in healthy people across ages. Through a sample-barcoded 5' primer and a J-beta primer mix, a second PCR was run for about 7 to 12 cycles. Using its own MiXCR run on the 5' RACE reads, TCRdb lists one record per CDR3 protein. The table has 1.5 million to 2 million distinct CDR3 sequences, approximately 28% seen once. This sequence originates from a woman younger than 45 in good health. The sequenced sample consisted of blood.

In nucleotides, the CDR3 is TGTGCCAGCAGCTTAGCTCGGGGAACCACTGAAGCTTTCTTT. Its translation: CASSLARGTTEAFF. This chain links TRBV7-2 with TRBJ1-1; D gene ambiguous. This CDR3 is 14 amino acids long. Germline V gene data show CDR1 as SGHTA and CDR2 as FQGNSA. V was cut by 0 bases and J by 4 bases, with 9 bases left in between.